This entry lists 7 T cell receptor beta chains sequenced from one sample in a study of Ad26.COV2.S vaccination and SARS-CoV-2 variants. Generated by immunoSEQ multiplex PCR, the TCRdb table keeps only in-frame clones and is missing some. This sample carries about 350,000 clones, about 91% of them seen once, and the ten largest clones take 3.9%. The sample consisted of peripheral blood, taken after recovery from COVID-19. Every receptor here comes from a human donor who had recovered from COVID-19.

The chain carries TRBV19 and TRBJ1-2; 12 bases are a match to TRBD1. The CDR3 contains 14 residues. Trimming at V came to 5 bases and at J to 6 bases, leaving 4 bases not matched to a gene. Looked up from germline, CDR1 is LNHDA and CDR2 is SQIVND (reference sequence). As DNA, the CDR3 is TGTGCCAGTAGTTTGGGGACAGGGGGCGATGGCTACACCTTC. It yields the protein CASSLGTGGDGYTF.

J is TRBJ2-7 and V is TRBV6-5; D tentatively fits TRBD1 or TRBD2 (5 bases each). This CDR3 region has 14 residues. The ends were cut back, 5 bases at V and 3 bases at J, with 14 bases in the middle. The germline gives CDR1 MNHEY, CDR2 SVGAGI. This CDR3 reads CASSKRDRLYEQYF. The CDR3 DNA follows: TGTGCCAGCAGTAAACGGGACCGCCTCTACGAGCAGTACTTC.

This clone was detected only once. V usage is TRBV15 and J usage is TRBJ2-1; 11 nucleotides agree with TRBD2. The V gene end was trimmed by 0 bases and the J gene end by 6 bases; junction bases not matched to a gene: 13. The CDR3 runs 19 residues. The germline gives CDR1 LNHNV, CDR2 YYDKDF (reference sequence). The CDR3 nucleotides are TGTGCCACCAGCAGAGATAATCCGACTAGCGGGGCTACCCCCAATGAGCAGTTCTTC. Translation gives CATSRDNPTSGATPNEQFF. The whole variable domain, filled in from reference TRBV15 and TRBJ2-1, reads DAMVIQNPRYQVTQFGKPVTLSCSQTLNHNVMYWYQQKSSQAPKLLFHYYDKDFNNEADTPDNFQSRRPNTSFCFLDIRSPGLGDTAMYLCATSRDNPTSGATPNEQFFGPGTRLTVL.

The V and J genes are TRBV18 and TRBJ2-3, with unresolved D. The germline CDR1 and CDR2 sequences are KGHSH and LQKENI. This CDR3 is built from 12 residues. Trimming stripped 4 bases from V and 1 base from J, with 3 bases between. The DNA for the CDR3 is TGTGCCAGCTCACTTCGCACAGATACGCAGTATTTT. It codes for CASSLRTDTQYF.

A single count supports this clone. This chain links TRBV6-5 with TRBJ1-2; D is unresolved. Trimming left V 6 bases short and J 7 bases short, with 15 bases between. The CDR3 is made up of 13 amino acids. The germline gives CDR1 MNHEY, CDR2 SVGAGI. CDR3 protein: CASSPTAGLGYTF. The CDR3 bases are TGTGCCAGCAGCCCGACGGCAGGTCTTGGCTACACCTTC.

The genes are TRBV28 and TRBJ1-4; TRBD1 agrees at 8 bases. The trim removed 8 bases at V and 9 bases at J, leaving 11 bases unmatched. This CDR3 contains 14 residues. The germline V gene has CDR1 MDHEN and CDR2 SYDVKM. The CDR3 spells CASGSSGGIQKLFF. Written as DNA, the CDR3 is TGTGCCAGCGGCTCTTCAGGGGGCATCCAAAAACTGTTTTTT.

The genes are TRBV7-9 and TRBJ2-2; D call uncertain. The CDR3 is 12 residues long. CDR1 and CDR2 (germline): SEHNR, FQNEAQ (reference sequence). V shed 1 base and J shed 5 bases, with 2 bases lying between them. CDR3 sequence: CASSLETGELFF. CDR3 sequence (DNA): TGTGCCAGCAGCTTAGAGACCGGGGAGCTGTTTTTT. Filled out from reference TRBV7-9 and TRBJ2-2, the complete variable domain reads DTGVSQNPRHKITKRGQNVTFRCDPISEHNRLYWYRQTLGQGPEFLTYFQNEAQLEKSRLLSDRFSAERPKGSFSTLEIQRTEQGDSAMYLCASSLETGELFFGEGSRLTVL.